These T cell receptor beta chains were read from a single sample in a study of T cell responses to AZD1222 COVID-19 vaccine. Sequencing used immunoSEQ multiplex PCR; TCRdb keeps in-frame clones, though not all of them. The repertoire holds about 170,000 clones, with around 90% as singletons. Specimen: peripheral blood, collected 28 days after the second AZD1222 dose. These receptors were obtained from an adult who received the AZD1222 COVID-19 vaccine. CDR3s include the opening cysteine and the closing phenylalanine or tryptophan. For some rows the clone size is stated as once, few or many, or as a class when expanded; others skip it.

V,size,J,CDR3
TRBV18,NA,TRBJ1-4,CASSPRSGDEKLFF
TRBV29-1,NA,TRBJ1-1,CSVDRGNTEAFF
TRBV27,NA,TRBJ1-2,CASGSNRGLNGYTF
TRBV11-2,once,TRBJ2-5,CASSLSFPGEETQYF
TRBV5-1,NA,TRBJ2-7,CASSSSLAERPRYEQYF
TRBV19,few,TRBJ1-5,CATTSNSNQPQHF
TRBV6-5,once,TRBJ2-1,CATSLALSSYNEQFF
TRBV7-6,few,TRBJ2-3,CASSRTGIVTDTQYF
TRBV7-9,NA,TRBJ1-6,CASSPYVGQAVNSPLHF
TRBV18,once,TRBJ1-2,CASSPGTGGSGYTF
TRBV12-3/TRBV12-4,NA,TRBJ2-1,CASRRGLYNEQFF
TRBV27,NA,TRBJ2-6,CASSSRGHGANVLTF
TRBV30,NA,TRBJ1-6,CAWRPPGSPLHF
TRBV27,NA,TRBJ1-1,CASSLQGAYTEAFF
TRBV28,once,TRBJ1-5,CASSLGGGRADQPQHF
TRBV29-1,NA,TRBJ1-2,CSVDVTGHPSGYTF
TRBV7-2,NA,TRBJ1-2,CASSPLPGGTGGGVSGYTF
TRBV2,NA,TRBJ2-7,CASSVRDLPYEQYF
TRBV7-9,NA,TRBJ2-2,CASSPRDRGPEAGELFF
TRBV5-5,NA,TRBJ1-1,CASSLARDSGARSEAFF
TRBV2,NA,TRBJ2-5,CASSGVGQETQYF
TRBV9,NA,TRBJ2-7,CASSEAAGGAGYEQYF
TRBV2,NA,TRBJ1-1,CASTDRVMNTEAFF
TRBV11-2,NA,TRBJ1-2,CASSLEGTNGYTF
TRBV4-2,NA,TRBJ2-3,CASSQGGSGGPHFSRTDTQYF
TRBV12-3/TRBV12-4,NA,TRBJ2-5,CASRRLGKETQYF
TRBV5-1,NA,TRBJ2-7,CASSLGGTYEQYF
TRBV5-1,NA,TRBJ2-7,CASSVQGGYEQYF
TRBV6-5,NA,TRBJ1-5,CASSYSHRGNQPQHF
TRBV9,NA,TRBJ1-1,CASSPRARGGGVEAFF
TRBV25-1,NA,TRBJ1-2,CASSARRGEGYTF
TRBV10-3,NA,TRBJ2-1,CAISEGGAEIYNEQFF
TRBV7-2,once,TRBJ2-7,CASSERTSGGGEQYF
TRBV6-4,NA,TRBJ2-1,CASSGGGGANEQFF
TRBV7-9,NA,TRBJ2-7,CASSLPGLAGGGEQYF